This is a list of T cell receptor beta chains from one sample in a study of PD-1 blockade in classical Hodgkin lymphoma. Repertoires were generated with immunoSEQ multiplex PCR, while TCRdb's copy carries only in-frame clones and drops some. The sample records about 46,000 clones, more than 75% being singletons. The sample was peripheral blood mononuclear cells (PBMCs). The receptors derive from a human donor with classical Hodgkin lymphoma. Each CDR3 is given without its conserved first and last residue.

cdr3_aa	v_call
ASSGTQGWYTEAF	TRBV7-9
SANKGYT	TRBV20-1
ASSLTSGSTDTQY	TRBV7-3
ASSSGHREPYGYT	TRBV11-2
ASSSGQLVQETQY	TRBV28
ASRRGDRGMFTDTQY	TRBV27
ASSLVGQGYTEAF	TRBV5-4
ASSIFEGNTEAF	TRBV19
ASSYSTNTGELF	TRBV25-1
ASSDSGTTVNEQF	TRBV19
ASSSRQGAINSPLH	TRBV6-5
AISERNRPADTQY	TRBV10-3
ASSLPGGGEQY	TRBV5-8
ASRPGGVGNYGYT	TRBV28
ASSPRPTGGDETQY	TRBV7-8
ASSEGPIWDQPQH	TRBV10-2
ASSPPVGEAF	TRBV18
ASSPDFRGSPLH	TRBV11-2
ASSSGLAGGPRRPDTQY	TRBV5-1
ASSPTGTKNTGELF	TRBV5-5
ASRSGGGSSSYNEQF	TRBV5-4
ASSLRDRGTGELF	TRBV28